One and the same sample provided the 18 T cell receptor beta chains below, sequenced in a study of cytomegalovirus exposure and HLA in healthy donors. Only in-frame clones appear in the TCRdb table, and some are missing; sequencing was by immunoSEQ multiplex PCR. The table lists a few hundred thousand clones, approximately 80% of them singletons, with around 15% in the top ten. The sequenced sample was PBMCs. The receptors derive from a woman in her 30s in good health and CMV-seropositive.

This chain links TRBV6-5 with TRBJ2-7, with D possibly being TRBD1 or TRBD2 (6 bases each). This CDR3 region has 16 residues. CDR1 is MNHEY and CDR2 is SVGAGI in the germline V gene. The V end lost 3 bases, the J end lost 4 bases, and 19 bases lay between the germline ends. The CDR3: CASSYGGPGSGYEQYF. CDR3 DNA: TGTGCCAGCAGTTATGGGGGGCCAGGTTCGGGATACGAGCAGTACTTC.

The DNA for the CDR3 is TGTGCCAGTAGTGGCTCCAGGGAGCAGTACTTC. It is translated as CASSGSREQYF. This chain joins TRBV19 and TRBJ2-7; D gene unclear. V shed 5 bases and J shed 7 bases, with 9 bases lying between them. The CDR3 covers 11 residues. The V gene's germline CDR1 is LNHDA and CDR2 SQIVND (reference sequence).

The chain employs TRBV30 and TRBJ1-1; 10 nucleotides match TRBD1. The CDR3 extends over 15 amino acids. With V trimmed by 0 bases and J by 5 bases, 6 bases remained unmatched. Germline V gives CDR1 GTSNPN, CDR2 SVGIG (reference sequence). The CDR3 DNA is TGTGCCTGGAGTGTAGAGGGGACAGGGGTTACTGAAGCTTTCTTT. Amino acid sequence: CAWSVEGTGVTEAFF.

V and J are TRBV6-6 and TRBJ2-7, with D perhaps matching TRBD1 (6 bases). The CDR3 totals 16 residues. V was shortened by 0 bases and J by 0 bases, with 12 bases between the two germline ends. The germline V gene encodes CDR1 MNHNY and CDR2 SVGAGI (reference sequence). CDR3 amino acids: CASSYSDRHHSYEQYF. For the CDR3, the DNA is TGTGCCAGCAGTTACTCCGACAGGCATCACTCCTACGAGCAGTACTTC.

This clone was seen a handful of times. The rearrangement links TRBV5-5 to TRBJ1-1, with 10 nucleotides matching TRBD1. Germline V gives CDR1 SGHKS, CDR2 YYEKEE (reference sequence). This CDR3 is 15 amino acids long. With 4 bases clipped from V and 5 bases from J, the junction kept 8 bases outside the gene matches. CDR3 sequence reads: CASSLAGTGVTEAFF. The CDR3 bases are TGTGCCAGCAGCCTCGCCGGGACAGGGGTAACTGAAGCTTTCTTT.

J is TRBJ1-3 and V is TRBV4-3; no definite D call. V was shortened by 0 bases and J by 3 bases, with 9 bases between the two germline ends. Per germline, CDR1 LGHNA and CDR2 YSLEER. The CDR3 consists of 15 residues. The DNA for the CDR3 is TGCGCCAGCAGCCAAGATCGCCTCGGTGGAAACACCATATATTTT. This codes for CASSQDRLGGNTIYF.

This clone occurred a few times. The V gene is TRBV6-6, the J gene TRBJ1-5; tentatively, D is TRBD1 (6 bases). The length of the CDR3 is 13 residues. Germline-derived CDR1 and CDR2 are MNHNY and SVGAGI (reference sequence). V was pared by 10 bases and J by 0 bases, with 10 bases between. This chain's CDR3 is CATQGSSNQPQHF. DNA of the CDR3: TGTGCCACTCAGGGGAGTAGCAATCAGCCCCAGCATTTT.

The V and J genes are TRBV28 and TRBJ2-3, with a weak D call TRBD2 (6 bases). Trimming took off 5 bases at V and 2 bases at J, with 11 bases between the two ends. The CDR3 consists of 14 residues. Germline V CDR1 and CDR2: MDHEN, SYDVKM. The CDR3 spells CASSLTRNTDTQYF. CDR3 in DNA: TGTGCCAGCAGTCTGACTAGAAACACAGATACGCAGTATTTT.

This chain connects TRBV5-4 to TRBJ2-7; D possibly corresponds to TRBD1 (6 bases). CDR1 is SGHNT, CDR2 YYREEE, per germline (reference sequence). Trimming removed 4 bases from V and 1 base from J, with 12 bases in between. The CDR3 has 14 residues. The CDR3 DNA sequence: TGTGCCAGCAGCCCCGGAAGGGGGTCCTACGAGCAGTACTTC. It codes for CASSPGRGSYEQYF.

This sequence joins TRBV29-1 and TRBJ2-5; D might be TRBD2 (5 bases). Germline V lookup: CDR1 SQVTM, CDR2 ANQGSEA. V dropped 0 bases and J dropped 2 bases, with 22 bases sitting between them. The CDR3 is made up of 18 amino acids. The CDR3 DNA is TGCAGCGTTGAAGAGGAGGTTGGGGATTCAAGAGTACAAGAGACCCAGTACTTC. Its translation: CSVEEEVGDSRVQETQYF. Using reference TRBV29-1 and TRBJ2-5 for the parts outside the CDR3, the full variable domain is SAVISQKPSRDICQRGTSLTIQCQVDSQVTMMFWYRQQPGQSLTLIATANQGSEATYESGFVIDKFPISRPNLTFSTLTVSNMSPEDSSIYLCSVEEEVGDSRVQETQYFGPGTRLLVL.

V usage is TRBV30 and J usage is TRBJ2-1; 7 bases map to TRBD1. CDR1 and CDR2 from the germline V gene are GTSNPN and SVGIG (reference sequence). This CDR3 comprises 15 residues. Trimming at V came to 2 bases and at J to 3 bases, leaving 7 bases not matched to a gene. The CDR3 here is CAWSTGTALYNEQFF. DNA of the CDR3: TGTGCCTGGAGTACCGGGACAGCGCTCTACAATGAGCAGTTCTTC.

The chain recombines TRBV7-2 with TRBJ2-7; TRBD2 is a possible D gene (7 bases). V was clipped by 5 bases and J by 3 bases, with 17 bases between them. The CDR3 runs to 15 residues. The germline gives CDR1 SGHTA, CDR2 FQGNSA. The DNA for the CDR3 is TGTGCCAGCAGCCGACAGGCTAGCGGCTTCTACGAGCAGTACTTC. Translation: CASSRQASGFYEQYF.

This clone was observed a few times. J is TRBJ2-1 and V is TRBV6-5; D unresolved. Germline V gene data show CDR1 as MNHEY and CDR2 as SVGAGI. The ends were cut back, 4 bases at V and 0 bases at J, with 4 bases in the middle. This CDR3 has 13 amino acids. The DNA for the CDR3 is TGTGCCAGCAGTTCCAACTCCTACAATGAGCAGTTCTTC. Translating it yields CASSSNSYNEQFF.

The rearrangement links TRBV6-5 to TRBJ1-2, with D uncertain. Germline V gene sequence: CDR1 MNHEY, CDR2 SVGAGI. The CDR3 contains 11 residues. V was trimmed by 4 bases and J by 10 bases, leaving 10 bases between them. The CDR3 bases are TGTGCCAGCAGTTCCTCCGGATCCTACACCTTC. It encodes CASSSSGSYTF.

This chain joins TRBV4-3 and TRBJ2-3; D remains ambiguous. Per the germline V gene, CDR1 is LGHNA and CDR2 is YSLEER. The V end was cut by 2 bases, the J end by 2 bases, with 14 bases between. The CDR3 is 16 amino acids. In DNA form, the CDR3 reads TGCGCCAGCAGCCAATCACCGGTAGCACACACAGATACGCAGTATTTT. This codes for CASSQSPVAHTDTQYF.

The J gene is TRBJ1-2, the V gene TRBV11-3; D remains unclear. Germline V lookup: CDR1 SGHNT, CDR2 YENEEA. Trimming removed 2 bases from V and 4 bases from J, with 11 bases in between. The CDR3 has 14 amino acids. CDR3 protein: CASSLSFGSYGYTF. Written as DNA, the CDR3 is TGTGCCAGCAGCTTAAGCTTCGGCAGCTATGGCTACACCTTC.

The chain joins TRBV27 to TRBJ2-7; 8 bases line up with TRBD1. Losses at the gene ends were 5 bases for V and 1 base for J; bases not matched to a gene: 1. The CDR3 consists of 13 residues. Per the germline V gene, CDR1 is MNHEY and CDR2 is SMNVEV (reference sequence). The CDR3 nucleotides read TGTGCCAGCAGTAGGACAGGGTCCTACGAGCAGTACTTC. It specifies CASSRTGSYEQYF.

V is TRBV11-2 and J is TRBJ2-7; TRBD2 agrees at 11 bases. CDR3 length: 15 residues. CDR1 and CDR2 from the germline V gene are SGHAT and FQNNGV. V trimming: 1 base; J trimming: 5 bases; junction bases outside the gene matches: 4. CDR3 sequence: CASSLVAGGFHEQYF. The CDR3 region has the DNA TGTGCCAGCAGCTTAGTAGCGGGAGGGTTCCACGAGCAGTACTTC.